This passage covers 11 T cell receptor beta chains from one sample sequenced in a study of T-cell reconstitution after alpha-beta-depleted transplantation in children. The TCRbeta library was prepared with unique molecular identifiers. Each CDR3 protein gets one entry after TCRdb re-called the PCR reads with MiXCR. The repertoire has a few hundred thousand distinct CDR3 sequences, around 9.1% of them found once; the top ten carry just under 7.5%. The input for sequencing was PBMCs, taken before TCRalphabeta/CD19-depleted stem cell transplant. The origin of the receptors is a boy under three years old with acute myeloid leukemia, due to receive a stem cell transplant.

This clonotype showed up just a few times. The chain has TRBV7-3 and TRBJ2-2; D gene unclear. The CDR3 totals 13 residues. Germline V gives CDR1 SGHTA, CDR2 FQGTGA. V was cut by 1 base and J by 5 bases, with 5 bases left in between. DNA for the CDR3: TGTGCCAGCAGCTTAAGCTCAACCGGGGAGCTGTTTTTT. This encodes CASSLSSTGELFF.

With regard to this clonotype: One base away lies a much larger clone, so this may be a sequencing read error. The genes are TRBV9 and TRBJ2-7; D possibly corresponds to TRBD2 (5 bases). CDR1 SGDLS and CDR2 YYNGEE come from the germline V gene. The CDR3 is 14 residues long. CDR3 nucleotides: TGTGCCGGCAGCGTAGCCGGACTGGCCTACGAGCAGTACTTC. Translating gives CAGSVAGLAYEQYF.

This clonotype was seen ten or more times. The rearrangement links TRBV29-1 to TRBJ2-5, with D uncertain. There are 13 residues in the CDR3. Germline V gene lookup returns CDR1 SQVTM and CDR2 ANQGSEA. The V end lost 3 bases, the J end lost 5 bases, and 13 bases lay between the germline ends. The CDR3 DNA reads as TGCAGCGTTGATATAGGGATCTCGGAGACCCAGTACTTC. Its translation is CSVDIGISETQYF. Full variable domain (rest looked up from reference TRBV29-1 and TRBJ2-5): SAVISQKPSRDICQRGTSLTIQCQVDSQVTMMFWYRQQPGQSLTLIATANQGSEATYESGFVIDKFPISRPNLTFSTLTVSNMSPEDSSIYLCSVDIGISETQYFGPGTRLLVL.

This clonotype has at least ten counts. The genes are TRBV12-3 or TRBV12-4 and TRBJ2-2; D is unclear. The CDR3 contains 10 residues. Trimming stripped 4 bases from V and 6 bases from J, with 0 bases between. CDR3 protein: CASSSGELFF. The CDR3, as DNA: TGTGCCAGCAGTTCCGGGGAGCTGTTTTTT.

Concerning this clonotype itself: Given a much more abundant clone one base away, this may be a read error. The V gene is TRBV7-9, the J gene TRBJ1-5; D is unresolved. Germline lookup yields CDR1 SEHNR and CDR2 FQNEAQ (reference sequence). The length of the CDR3 is 12 residues. The CDR3 reads CPSSSGIQPQHF. CDR3 in DNA: TGTCCCAGCAGTTCAGGCATTCAGCCCCAGCATTTT.

This clonotype was observed at least ten times. The genes are TRBV7-9 and TRBJ1-1; D not certain. The CDR3 consists of 13 residues. CDR1 is SEHNR, CDR2 FQNEAQ, per germline (reference sequence). Trimming left V 0 bases short and J 7 bases short, with 9 bases between. This CDR3 reads CASSLARADEAFF. Written as DNA, the CDR3 is TGTGCCAGCAGCTTAGCGAGGGCGGATGAAGCTTTCTTT.

This clonotype has just a few counts. V is TRBV4-3 and J is TRBJ2-7; tentative D call: TRBD2 (5 bases). With 1 base removed from V and 3 bases from J, the gap between germline ends came to 13 bases. Germline-derived CDR1 and CDR2 are LGHNA and YSLEER. The CDR3 is 15 residues long. CDR3 region: CASSQGRGISYEQYF. The CDR3 DNA reads as TGCGCCAGCAGCCAAGGCCGGGGTATAAGCTACGAGCAGTACTTC.

This clonotype occurred many times. The V and J genes are TRBV15 and TRBJ2-7; 7 positions agree with TRBD2. CDR1 is LNHNV, CDR2 YYDKDF, per germline (reference sequence). The ends lost 3 bases at V and 5 bases at J; junction bases unmatched: 1. The CDR3 is made up of 12 amino acids. In nucleotides, the CDR3 is TGTGCCACCAGCAGGGGGGGGGACGAGCAGTACTTC. Translation: CATSRGGDEQYF.

This clonotype has just a few counts. V usage is TRBV30 and J usage is TRBJ2-1, with D possibly matching TRBD2 (6 bases). The V end was cut by 5 bases, the J end by 9 bases, with 20 bases between. The CDR3 runs to 14 residues. Looked up from germline, CDR1 is GTSNPN and CDR2 is SVGIG (reference sequence). CDR3 nucleotides: TGTGCCTGGCGAGACAAGGGGACTCCCCTTGAGCAGTTCTTC. Translation: CAWRDKGTPLEQFF.

V and J are TRBV3-1 and TRBJ1-1, with D possibly TRBD1 on 5 matching bases. V shed 4 bases and J shed 3 bases, with 15 bases lying between them. From germline, CDR1 is LGHDT and CDR2 YNNKEL (reference sequence). The CDR3 sequence is 15 residues long. The CDR3 region is CASSRRRGVDTEAFF. The CDR3 region has the DNA TGTGCCAGCAGCCGGAGAAGGGGCGTCGACACTGAAGCTTTCTTT. The complete variable domain, with remaining parts taken from reference TRBV3-1 and TRBJ1-1, reads DTAVSQTPKYLVTQMGNDKSIKCEQNLGHDTMYWYKQDSKKFLKIMFSYNNKELIINETVPNRFSPKSPDKAHLNLHINSLELGDSAVYFCASSRRRGVDTEAFFGQGTRLTVV.

This clonotype showed up many times. The rearrangement links TRBV7-9 to TRBJ2-7, with 10 bases lining up with TRBD2. Looked up from germline, CDR1 is SEHNR and CDR2 is FQNEAQ (reference sequence). The CDR3 is made up of 15 amino acids. J was trimmed by 0 bases and V by 5 bases; bases with no gene match: 4. This CDR3 reads CASSQLAGNSYEQYF. CDR3 DNA: TGTGCCAGCAGCCAACTAGCGGGGAACTCCTACGAGCAGTACTTC. Based on the CDR3 plus reference TRBV7-9 and TRBJ2-7, the full variable domain is DTGVSQNPRHKITKRGQNVTFRCDPISEHNRLYWYRQTLGQGPEFLTYFQNEAQLEKSRLLSDRFSAERPKGSFSTLEIQRTEQGDSAMYLCASSQLAGNSYEQYFGPGTRLTVT.